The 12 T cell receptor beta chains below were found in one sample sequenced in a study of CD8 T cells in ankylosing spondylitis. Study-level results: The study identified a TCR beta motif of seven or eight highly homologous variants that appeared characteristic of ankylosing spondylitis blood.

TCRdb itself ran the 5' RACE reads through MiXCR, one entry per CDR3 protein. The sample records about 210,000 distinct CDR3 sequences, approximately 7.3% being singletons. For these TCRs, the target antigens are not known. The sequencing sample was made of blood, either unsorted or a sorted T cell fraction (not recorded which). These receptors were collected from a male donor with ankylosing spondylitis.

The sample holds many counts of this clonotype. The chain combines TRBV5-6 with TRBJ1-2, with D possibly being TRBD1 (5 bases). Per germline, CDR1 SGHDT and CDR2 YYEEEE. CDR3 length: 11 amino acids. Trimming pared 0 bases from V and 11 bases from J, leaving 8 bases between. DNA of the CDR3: TGTGCCAGCAGCTTGGGACAGCTTTACACCTTC. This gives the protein CASSLGQLYTF.

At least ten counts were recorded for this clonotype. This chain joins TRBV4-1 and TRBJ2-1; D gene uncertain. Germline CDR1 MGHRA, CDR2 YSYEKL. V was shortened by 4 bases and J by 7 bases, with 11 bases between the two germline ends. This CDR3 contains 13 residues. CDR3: CASSPLRQNEQFF. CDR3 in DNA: TGCGCCAGCAGCCCACTTCGGCAAAATGAGCAGTTCTTC.

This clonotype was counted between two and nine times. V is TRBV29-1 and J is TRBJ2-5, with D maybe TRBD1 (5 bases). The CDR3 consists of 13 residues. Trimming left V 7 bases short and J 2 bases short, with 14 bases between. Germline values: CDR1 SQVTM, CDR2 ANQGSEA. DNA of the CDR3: TGCAGCGCCTGGGGCGGAATACAAGAGACCCAGTACTTC. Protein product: CSAWGGIQETQYF.

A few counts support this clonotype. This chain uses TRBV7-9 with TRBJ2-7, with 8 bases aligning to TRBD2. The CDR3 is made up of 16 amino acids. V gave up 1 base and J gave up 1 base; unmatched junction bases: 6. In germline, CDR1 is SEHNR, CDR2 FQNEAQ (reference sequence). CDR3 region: CASSLDGTRMSYEQYF. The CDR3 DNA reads TGTGCCAGCAGCTTAGATGGGACTAGAATGTCCTACGAGCAGTACTTC.

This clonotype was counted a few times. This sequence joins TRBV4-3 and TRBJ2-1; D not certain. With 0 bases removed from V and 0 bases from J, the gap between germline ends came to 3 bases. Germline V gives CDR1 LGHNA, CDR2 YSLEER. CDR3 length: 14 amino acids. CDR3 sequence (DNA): TGCGCCAGCAGCCAAGATTCCTCCTACAATGAGCAGTTCTTC. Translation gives CASSQDSSYNEQFF.

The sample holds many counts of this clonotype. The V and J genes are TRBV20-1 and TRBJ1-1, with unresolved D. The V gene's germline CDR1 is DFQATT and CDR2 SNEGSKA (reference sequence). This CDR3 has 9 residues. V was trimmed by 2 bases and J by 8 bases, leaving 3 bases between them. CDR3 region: CSARPEAFF. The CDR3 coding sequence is TGCAGTGCTAGACCGGAAGCTTTCTTT.

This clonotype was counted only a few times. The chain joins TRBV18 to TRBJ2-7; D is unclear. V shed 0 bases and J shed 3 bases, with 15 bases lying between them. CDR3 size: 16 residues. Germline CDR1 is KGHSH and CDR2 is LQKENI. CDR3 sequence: CASSPPGARSSYEQYF. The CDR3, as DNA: TGTGCCAGCTCACCACCTGGAGCCCGCAGTAGCTACGAGCAGTACTTC.

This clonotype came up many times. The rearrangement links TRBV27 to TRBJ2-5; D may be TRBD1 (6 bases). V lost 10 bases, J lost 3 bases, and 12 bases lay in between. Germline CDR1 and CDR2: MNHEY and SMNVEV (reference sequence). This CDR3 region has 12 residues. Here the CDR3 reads CATRDRKETQYF. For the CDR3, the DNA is TGTGCCACCAGAGACAGGAAAGAGACCCAGTACTTC.

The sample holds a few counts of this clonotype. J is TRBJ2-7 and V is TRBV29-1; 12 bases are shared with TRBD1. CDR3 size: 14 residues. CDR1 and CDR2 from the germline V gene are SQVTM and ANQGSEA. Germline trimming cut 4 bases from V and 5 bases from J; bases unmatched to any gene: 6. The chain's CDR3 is CSVVAGTGGHEQYF. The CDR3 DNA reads TGCAGCGTTGTTGCCGGGACAGGGGGCCACGAGCAGTACTTC.

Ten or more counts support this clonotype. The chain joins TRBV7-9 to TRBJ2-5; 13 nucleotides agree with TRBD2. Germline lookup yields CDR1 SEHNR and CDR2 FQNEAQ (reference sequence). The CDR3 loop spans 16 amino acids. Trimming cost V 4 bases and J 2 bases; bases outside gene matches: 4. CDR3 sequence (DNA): TGTGCCAGCAGCTCCCGACTAGCGGGAGGTCAAGAGACCCAGTACTTC. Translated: CASSSRLAGGQETQYF. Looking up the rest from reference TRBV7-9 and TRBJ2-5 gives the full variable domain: DTGVSQNPRHKITKRGQNVTFRCDPISEHNRLYWYRQTLGQGPEFLTYFQNEAQLEKSRLLSDRFSAERPKGSFSTLEIQRTEQGDSAMYLCASSSRLAGGQETQYFGPGTRLLVL.

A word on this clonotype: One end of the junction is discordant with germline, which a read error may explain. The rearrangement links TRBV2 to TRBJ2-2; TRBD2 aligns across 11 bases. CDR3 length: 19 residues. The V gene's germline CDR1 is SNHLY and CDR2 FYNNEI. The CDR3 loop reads CARSAPGLADLTNTGELFF. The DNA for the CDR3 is TGTGCCCGCAGTGCTCCGGGACTAGCGGACCTCACGAACACCGGGGAGCTGTTTTTT.

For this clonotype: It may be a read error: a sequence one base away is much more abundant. This chain's CDR3 is CASDWDTQYF. CDR3 nucleotides: TGTGCCAGCGATTGGGATACGCAGTATTTT. The rearrangement uses TRBV7-9 and TRBJ2-3; no clear D. The CDR3 has 10 residues. The germline V and J ends were trimmed by 8 bases and 6 bases, with 6 bases remaining between them. Germline CDR1 reads SEHNR; CDR2 reads FQNEAQ (reference sequence). Together with reference TRBV7-9 and TRBJ2-3, the CDR3 gives the full variable domain: DTGVSQNPRHKITKRGQNVTFRCDPISEHNRLYWYRQTLGQGPEFLTYFQNEAQLEKSRLLSDRFSAERPKGSFSTLEIQRTEQGDSAMYLCASDWDTQYFGPGTRLTVL.